One sample yielded the 3 T cell receptor beta chains listed below, sequenced in a study of Tregs in tolerant kidney transplant recipients. Assay: immunoSEQ multiplex PCR; the TCRdb copy retains only in-frame clones and omits some. The sample holds some 90,000 clones; around 94% are singletons and the top ten take roughly 5%. Material: CD8+ T cells from blood. The receptors were gathered from a human donor in good health.

This clone came up once. The J gene is TRBJ1-4, the V gene TRBV11-2; maybe TRBD1 (5 bases). The CDR3 has 14 amino acids. V was shortened by 5 bases and J by 5 bases, with 12 bases between the two germline ends. Germline assignment: CDR1 SGHAT and CDR2 FQNNGV. The CDR3 here is CASSPDRQNEKLFF. CDR3 DNA sequence: TGTGCCAGCAGCCCCGACCGACAGAATGAAAAACTGTTTTTT.

This clone was recorded only once. This chain uses TRBV2 with TRBJ1-1; 7 nucleotides agree with TRBD1. The CDR3 runs to 14 residues. The V gene's germline CDR1 is SNHLY and CDR2 FYNNEI. V gave up 3 bases and J gave up 1 base; unmatched junction bases: 2. The CDR3 spells CASSEGQTNTEAFF. The CDR3 nucleotides read TGTGCCAGCAGTGAGGGACAGACGAACACTGAAGCTTTCTTT.

The chain is built from TRBV29-1 and TRBJ1-2, with a tentative D call TRBD1 (5 bases). The CDR3 is 13 amino acids. Germline assignment: CDR1 SQVTM and CDR2 ANQGSEA. Trimming removed 3 bases from V and 3 bases from J, with 11 bases in between. CDR3 amino acids: CSVDPDRDYGYTF. The CDR3 coding sequence is TGCAGCGTTGATCCCGACAGAGACTATGGCTACACCTTC.